This record concerns one TCR beta chain sequence. This specimen belongs to a study of OX40 agonist ivuxolimab in advanced cancers. Clones were read by immunoSEQ multiplex PCR, and TCRdb kept only the in-frame ones, dropping some. The table includes roughly 61,000 clones, 85% to 90% detected once. Trimming left V 7 bases short and J 0 bases short, with 9 bases between. CDR1 and CDR2 (germline): ENHRY, SYGVKD. This CDR3 comprises 14 residues. The source was CD4+ or CD8+ T cells sorted from blood, collected in a trial of the OX40 agonist ivuxolimab. This chain uses TRBV10-3 with TRBJ2-2; D not resolved. The sequence came from an adult with an advanced solid tumor such as melanoma, head and neck, liver or kidney cancer. This CDR3 reads CAITAGPNTGELFF. In DNA, the CDR3 is TGTGCCATCACGGCTGGCCCGAACACCGGGGAGCTGTTTTTT.